This is a list of T cell receptor beta chains from one sample in a study of cytomegalovirus exposure and HLA in healthy donors. Only in-frame clones appear in the TCRdb table, and some are missing; sequencing was by immunoSEQ multiplex PCR. The sample gives some 200,000 clones, around 83% of which show up once; roughly 0.8% is in the top ten. Input material: PBMCs. The receptors come from a young woman in good health and CMV-seronegative. CDR3s include the opening cysteine and the closing phenylalanine or tryptophan. The D gene is left open where the match is weak. The size of a clone is reported for some rows only, either as once, few or many, or as a class for expanded clones.

>TRBD1|TRBJ1-2|TRBV7-9|.
CASSLGQGAAYGYTF
TGTGCCAGCAGCTTAGGGCAGGGGGCTGCCTATGGCTACACCTTC
>TRBD1|TRBJ2-5|TRBV13|once
CASSPPWTGQETQYF
TGTGCCAGCAGTCCTCCGTGGACAGGTCAAGAGACCCAGTACTTC
>.|TRBJ2-3|TRBV19|.
CASSSGQSTDTQYF
TGTGCCAGTAGTTCCGGACAGAGCACAGATACGCAGTATTTT
>.|TRBJ1-5|TRBV4-1|once
CASSRGVQEGYQPQHF
TGCGCCAGCAGTCGGGGAGTTCAGGAGGGTTATCAGCCCCAGCATTTT
>.|TRBJ1-1|TRBV19|.
CASSIWPAAGMNTEAFF
TGTGCCAGTAGTATATGGCCCGCGGCGGGCATGAACACTGAAGCTTTCTTT
>.|TRBJ1-3|TRBV10-1|few
CASSGAMGNTIYF
TGCGCCAGCAGTGGGGCCATGGGAAACACCATATATTTT
>.|TRBJ1-5|TRBV27|.
CASSLRGSNQPQHF
TGTGCCAGCAGTTTACGGGGTAGCAATCAGCCCCAGCATTTT
>TRBD1|TRBJ1-1|TRBV18|few
CASSPGQKNTEAFF
TGTGCCAGCTCACCGGGACAGAAGAACACTGAAGCTTTCTTT
>.|TRBJ2-3|TRBV12-5|once
CASGLSGSTDTQYF
TGTGCTAGTGGTTTGTCCGGTAGCACAGATACGCAGTATTTT
>TRBD2|TRBJ2-7|TRBV7-2|.
CASSATSGYSYEQYF
TGTGCCAGCAGCGCAACTAGCGGTTATTCCTACGAGCAGTACTTC
>TRBD1|TRBJ2-7|TRBV19|.
CATRQGGSYEQYF
TGTGCCACCCGACAGGGTGGCTCCTACGAGCAGTACTTC
>.|TRBJ1-1|TRBV9|.
CASSGNRAEAFF
TGTGCCAGCAGCGGCAACAGGGCTGAAGCTTTCTTT